The T cell receptor beta chain under discussion was sequenced for a study of long-term antiretroviral therapy in people with HIV. All participants with HIV were treated in the United States. CDR1 and CDR2 (germline): MNHNS, SASEGT. The CDR3 covers 15 residues. V dropped 3 bases and J dropped 2; count of bases not matched to a gene: 3. General study findings and limits: Even long-term ART left TRB diversity below transplant donor controls, despite gains. On ART adherence, viral resistance or therapy changes, no data were available.

Note on this clone: Its specificity is not known.

Sequencing used immunoSEQ v3.0 at survey level. TCRdb's copy holds only in-frame clones and misses some; the assay was immunoSEQ multiplex PCR. The sample includes tens of thousands of clones, around 93% of them seen just once. The input for sequencing was unsorted PBMCs, taken 5.3 years after starting antiretroviral therapy. The chain links TRBV6-1 to TRBJ2-7; 11 nucleotides line up with TRBD1. The receptor's source is a man aged 45-60 years with HIV. This CDR3 is CASSDGTGGPYEQYF. In DNA form, the CDR3 reads TGTGCCAGCAGTGATGGGACAGGGGGACCCTACGAGCAGTACTTC.